This TCR beta chain originates from a study of shared clonotypes between healthy human individuals. The study, taken as a whole, reports: Memory subsets generally showed smaller estimated richness than naive subsets did.

Concerning this clone itself: As yet, its antigen is unknown.

Measured with immunoSEQ multiplex PCR; TCRdb has only the in-frame clones, and not every one. The top ten hold over 1.5% of the sample, which has approximately 2,200,000 clones, 90% to 95% seen once. Germline lookup yields CDR1 SGHDT and CDR2 YYEEEE. The CDR3 extends over 15 amino acids. V lost 1 base to trimming and J lost 3 bases, with 13 bases between them. Naive-designated CD8 cells lacked CD45RO, were positively enriched for CCR7, and omitted terminally differentiated effector memory CD45RA+ cells. The source material was naive CD8+ T cells from PBMCs. V gene TRBV5-6 combines with J gene TRBJ1-1, with D possibly TRBD1 on 6 matching bases. The TCR comes from a young man in good health. Some clones in this sample may be carry-over from other donors' samples. CDR3 nucleotide sequence: TGTGCCAGCAGCTTGTGGGGCACAGGGTACACTGAAGCTTTCTTT. The encoded protein is CASSLWGTGYTEAFF.